The entry below describes one T cell receptor (beta chain). The V end lost 5 bases, the J end lost 1 base, and 9 bases lay between the germline ends. The CDR3 totals 13 residues. CDR1 is SGHRS and CDR2 is YFSETQ in the germline V gene. This record comes from a study of shared clonotypes between healthy human individuals. Profiling relied on immunoSEQ multiplex PCR, and the TCRdb table lists in-frame clones only, not all of them. Counted here are around 1.1 million clones, 60% to 85% occurring once; the ten biggest clones make up 0.89%. The sequenced material came from memory CD4+ T cells from PBMCs. Subset specified: CD45RA-negative fraction. The TCR comes from a man between 18 and 29 years old in good health. Some clones in this sample may be carry-over from other donors' samples. The J gene is TRBJ1-2, the V gene TRBV5-1, with no clear D. The CDR3 nucleotides read TGCGCCAGCAGAGCGGATAGTAACTATGGCTACACCTTC. It translates to CASRADSNYGYTF.